The entry that follows covers one T cell receptor beta chain sequence. The data belong to a study of blood T cell repertoires in COVID-19. Overall study context: Sources were T cells, B-cell-depleted T cells, or PBMCs; the material itself was cDNA or gDNA.

Germline V CDR1 and CDR2: KGHSH, LQKENI. V lost 6 bases and J 0 bases, leaving 11 bases between the germline ends. The CDR3 consists of 14 residues. Methods used by the authors: Using reference gene primer amplification, nucleated cell counts were estimated. Some clones are missing from TCRdb's copy, which holds only in-frame ones; the method was immunoSEQ multiplex PCR. That table supplies the V and J calls and clone size; D and trimming were determined from the DNA. This table holds 250,000 to 350,000 clones, roughly 80% found once. Sequenced input: peripheral blood. The V call is TRBV18, the J call TRBJ1-2; TRBD1 is a possible D gene (6 bases). This TCR was sampled from a human donor with COVID-19, enrolled during active disease. The donor label of this sample is uncertain. The CDR3 spells CASSRDTSNYGYTF. CDR3 bases: TGTGCCAGCTCTCGGGACACGTCTAACTATGGCTACACCTTC. The full variable domain, completed using reference TRBV18 and TRBJ1-2, is NAGVMQNPRHLVRRRGQEARLRCSPMKGHSHVYWYRQLPEEGLKFMVYLQKENIIDESGMPKERFSAEFPKEGPSILRIQQVVRGDSAAYFCASSRDTSNYGYTFGSGTRLTVV.